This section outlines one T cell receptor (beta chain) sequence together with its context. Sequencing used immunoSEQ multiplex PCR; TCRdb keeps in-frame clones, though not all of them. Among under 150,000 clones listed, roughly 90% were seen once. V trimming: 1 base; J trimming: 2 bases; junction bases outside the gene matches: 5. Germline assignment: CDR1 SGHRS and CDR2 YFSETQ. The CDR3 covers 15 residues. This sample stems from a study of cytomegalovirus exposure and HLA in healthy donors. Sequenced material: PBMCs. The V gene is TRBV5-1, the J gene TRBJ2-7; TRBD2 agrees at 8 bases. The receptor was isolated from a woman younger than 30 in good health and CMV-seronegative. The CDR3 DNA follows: TGCGCCAGCAGCTTGACAACTAGCGGTACCTACGAGCAGTACTTC. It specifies CASSLTTSGTYEQYF.